This T cell receptor (beta chain) comes out of a study of OX40 agonist ivuxolimab in advanced cancers. The count of this clone is one. The method was immunoSEQ multiplex PCR; TCRdb's version includes in-frame clones alone and lacks a portion of them. Of about 60,000 clones detected, roughly 90% appear once; the ten largest clones hold roughly 3%. Germline V lookup: CDR1 MNHNY, CDR2 SVGAGI (reference sequence). The J segment lost 2 bases and the V segment lost 8 bases, leaving 5 bases of the junction unmatched. This CDR3 is built from 13 residues. The sequence was collected from an adult with an advanced solid tumor such as melanoma, head and neck, liver or kidney cancer. The gene calls are TRBV6-6 and TRBJ1-2, with 7 bases identical to TRBD1. The sequenced sample was CD4+ or CD8+ T cells sorted from blood, obtained in a trial of the OX40 agonist ivuxolimab. CDR3 coding DNA: TGTGCCAGCTTCGGGACAGAGAACTATGGCTACACCTTC. Amino acids: CASFGTENYGYTF.